This TCR beta chain came from a study of T cell responses to AZD1222 COVID-19 vaccine. With regard to this clone: The antigen is undetermined.

Some clones are missing from TCRdb's copy, which holds only in-frame ones; the method was immunoSEQ multiplex PCR. The sample lists some 140,000 clones; roughly nine tenths were seen once. Whole-study findings and limits: A reported finding is that nearly half of spike-specific TCRs target unmutated variant regions. Most donors were white British, females outnumbered males, and clonal diversity was possibly underestimated. Every sample of the repertoires postdated the peak T cell response. Two doses of AZD1222 preceded a rise in Spike-specific TCR breadth and depth.

CDR1 MDHEN and CDR2 SYDVKM come from the germline V gene. Trimming cost V 4 bases and J 2 bases; bases outside gene matches: 5. The CDR3 has 14 amino acids. V gene TRBV28 combines with J gene TRBJ2-7; 7 bases agree with TRBD2. The TCR sequence derives from an adult in good health. The material sequenced was peripheral blood, taken on day 0 of MenACWY control vaccination. The chain's CDR3 is CASSSRGRAYEQYV. CDR3 DNA: TGTGCCAGCAGTTCCCGGGGGAGGGCCTACGAGCAGTACGTC.